The clone carrying this T cell receptor (beta chain) has only a few counts. The data were obtained in a study of T cell responses to AZD1222 COVID-19 vaccine. V was pared by 4 bases and J by 1 base, with 9 bases between. CDR1 and CDR2 (germline): SGHDT, YYEEEE. The CDR3 is 13 amino acids. The assay was immunoSEQ multiplex PCR, and TCRdb's table has in-frame clones only and misses some. The sample has approximately 150,000 clones; roughly 90% are singletons. The receptor was isolated from an adult in good health. The V and J genes are TRBV5-6 and TRBJ2-7; D is perhaps TRBD1 (5 bases). The sample consisted of peripheral blood, taken on day 0 of AZD1222 vaccination. CDR3: CASSDRTSYEQYF. The CDR3, as DNA: TGTGCCAGCAGCGATCGGACATCCTACGAGCAGTACTTC.